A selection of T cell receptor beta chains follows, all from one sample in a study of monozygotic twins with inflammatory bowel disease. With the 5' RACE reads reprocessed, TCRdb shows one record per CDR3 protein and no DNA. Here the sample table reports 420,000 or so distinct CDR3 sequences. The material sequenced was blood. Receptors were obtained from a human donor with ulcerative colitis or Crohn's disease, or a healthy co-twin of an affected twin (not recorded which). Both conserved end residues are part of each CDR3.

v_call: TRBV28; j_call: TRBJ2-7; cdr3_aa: CASSSWTSGSPYEQYF
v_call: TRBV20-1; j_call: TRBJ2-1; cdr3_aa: CSAYPGSSYNEQFF
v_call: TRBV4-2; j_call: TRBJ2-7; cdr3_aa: CASSQDLRGDEQYF
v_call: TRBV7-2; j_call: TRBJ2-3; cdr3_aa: CASSPPGPDTQYF
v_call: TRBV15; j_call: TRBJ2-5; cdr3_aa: CATSGGAGGSQETQYF
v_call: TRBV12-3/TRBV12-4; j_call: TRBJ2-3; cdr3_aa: CASKELAALDTQYF
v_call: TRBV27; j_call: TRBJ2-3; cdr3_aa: CASRQRTGTNTQYF
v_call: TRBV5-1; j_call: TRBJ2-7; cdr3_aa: CASSLARDRGSSYEQYF
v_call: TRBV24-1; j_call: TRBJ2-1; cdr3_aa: CATSDSIDYEQFF
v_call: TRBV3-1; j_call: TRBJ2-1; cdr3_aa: CASSQDLAEVLF
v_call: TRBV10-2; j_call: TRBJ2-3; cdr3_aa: CASSDLGTGSNTDTQYF
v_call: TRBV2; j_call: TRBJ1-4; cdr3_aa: CASSEWERSNEKLFF
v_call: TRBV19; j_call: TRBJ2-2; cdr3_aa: CASRPARGDRNTGELFF
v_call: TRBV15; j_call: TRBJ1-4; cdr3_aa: CATREGQGIEKLFF
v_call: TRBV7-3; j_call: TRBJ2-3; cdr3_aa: CASSLRRAGGFGDTQYF
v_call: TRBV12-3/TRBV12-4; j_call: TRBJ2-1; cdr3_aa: CASSFNRLAGGPMVNEQFF